The 28 T cell receptor beta chains presented below share a single source sample, sequenced in a study of blood T cell repertoires in COVID-19. TCRdb's copy holds only in-frame clones and misses some; the assay was immunoSEQ multiplex PCR. This table holds about 180,000 clones, 75% to 80% found once. The sample consisted of peripheral blood. The receptors were sampled from a woman aged 70-85 years with acute or convalescent COVID-19.

In this sample, this clone turned up once. This chain uses TRBV5-1 with TRBJ2-1, with TRBD2 matching 11 bases. The V and J ends lost 4 bases and 7 bases, in that order; junction bases with no gene match: 7. The germline gives CDR1 SGHRS, CDR2 YFSETQ. The length of the CDR3 is 15 residues. The CDR3: CASSVAGGPLNEQFF. Written as DNA, the CDR3 is TGCGCCAGCAGCGTAGCGGGAGGGCCTTTAAATGAGCAGTTCTTC.

The rearrangement joins TRBV30 to TRBJ2-7, with D possibly matching TRBD1 (6 bases). The V and J ends lost 8 bases and 4 bases respectively, with 21 bases between them. CDR3 length: 14 amino acids. Germline V gives CDR1 GTSNPN, CDR2 SVGIG (reference sequence). The CDR3 region is CAVGRGSKEYEQYF. The CDR3 bases are TGTGCCGTAGGCAGGGGATCCAAGGAGTACGAGCAGTACTTC.

The chain has TRBV3-1 (or the pseudogene TRBV3-2) and TRBJ2-3, with D unclear. The V gene's germline CDR1 is LGHDT and CDR2 YNNKEL (reference sequence). CDR3 size: 13 residues. V lost 2 bases and J 2 bases, leaving 5 bases between the germline ends. The CDR3 protein is CASSQSPTDTQYF. The CDR3 nucleotides are TGTGCCAGCAGCCAAAGCCCCACAGATACGCAGTATTTT.

This chain connects TRBV12-3 or TRBV12-4 to TRBJ1-1; D gene unclear. V gave up 4 bases and J gave up 5 bases, with 11 bases separating them. The CDR3 sequence is 13 residues long. The CDR3 here is CASSYGDRTEAFF. The CDR3 nucleotides read TGTGCCAGCAGTTACGGGGATCGGACTGAAGCTTTCTTT.

The gene calls are TRBV5-1 and TRBJ1-1; TRBD1 aligns across 8 bases. V lost 4 bases and J lost 7; bases outside the gene matches: 3. The CDR3 has 12 residues. The germline gives CDR1 SGHRS, CDR2 YFSETQ. The CDR3 DNA follows: TGCGCCAGCAGCCTGGACAGGGATGAAGCTTTCTTT. Encoded protein: CASSLDRDEAFF.

The rearrangement joins TRBV3-1 (or the pseudogene TRBV3-2) to TRBJ1-4, with TRBD1 matching 7 bases. The CDR3 is 18 residues long. The ends lost 3 bases at V and 0 bases at J; junction bases unmatched: 10. Germline CDR1 LGHDT, CDR2 YNNKEL (reference sequence). The CDR3 sequence is CASSQGRGLVSTNEKLFF. The DNA of the CDR3 is TGTGCCAGCAGCCAGGGCAGGGGGTTGGTTTCAACTAATGAAAAACTGTTTTTT.

This clone was found once. This chain joins TRBV29-1 and TRBJ1-2; 8 nucleotides align to TRBD1. The J segment lost 6 bases and the V segment lost 6 bases, leaving 9 bases of the junction unmatched. Germline-derived CDR1 and CDR2 are SQVTM and ANQGSEA. This CDR3 is built from 13 residues. In nucleotides, the CDR3 is TGCAGCGTAGACAGGGGAAGATATGATGGCTACACCTTC. Translating gives CSVDRGRYDGYTF.

The V call is TRBV3-1 (or the pseudogene TRBV3-2), the J call TRBJ2-5, with 8 bases matching TRBD2. The V segment lost 3 bases and the J segment 13 bases; nucleotides outside the gene matches: 10. CDR1 and CDR2 (germline): LGHDT, YNNKEL (reference sequence). The CDR3 has 13 amino acids. The CDR3 DNA sequence: TGTGCCAGCAGCCAGGCTAGCGGGCAGGGGCCGTACTTC. Its protein product is CASSQASGQGPYF.

The chain combines TRBV5-6 with TRBJ1-6; D unclear. V lost 4 bases, J lost 4 bases, and 6 bases lay in between. The CDR3 extends over 13 amino acids. CDR1 is SGHDT, CDR2 YYEEEE, per germline. CDR3 residues: CASSQQYNSPLHF. CDR3 sequence (DNA): TGTGCCAGCAGCCAACAGTATAATTCACCCCTCCACTTT.

V is TRBV7-2 and J is TRBJ2-5; D not resolved. Germline V CDR1 and CDR2: SGHTA, FQGNSA. V shed 1 base and J shed 4 bases, with 4 bases lying between them. The CDR3 is 12 amino acids. CDR3 loop: CASSLVRETQYF. The CDR3 nucleotides read TGTGCCAGCAGCTTAGTGAGAGAGACCCAGTACTTC. Drawing the rest from reference TRBV7-2 and TRBJ2-5, the complete variable domain is GAGVSQSPSNKVTEKGKDVELRCDPISGHTALYWYRQSLGQGLEFLIYFQGNSAPDKSGLPSDRFSAERTGGSVSTLTIQRTQQEDSAVYLCASSLVRETQYFGPGTRLLVL.

This chain links TRBV7-2 with TRBJ2-5, with D tentatively TRBD1 (5 bases). The CDR3 covers 13 residues. Trimming removed 5 bases from V and 5 bases from J, with 12 bases in between. Per the germline V gene, CDR1 is SGHTA and CDR2 is FQGNSA. The CDR3 sequence is CASSPGQRETQYF. The CDR3 DNA is TGTGCCAGCAGCCCTGGACAACGGGAGACCCAGTACTTC.

The chain combines TRBV4-2 with TRBJ1-5, with D hard to call. Germline loops: CDR1 LGHNA, CDR2 YNFKEQ. The CDR3 sequence is 15 residues long. The ends were cut back, 0 bases at V and 6 bases at J, with 12 bases in the middle. The CDR3 region is CASSQDLTGFQPQHF. Written as DNA, the CDR3 is TGTGCCAGCAGCCAAGATCTCACGGGGTTTCAGCCCCAGCATTTT.

The J gene is TRBJ1-5, the V gene TRBV5-1; tentative D call: TRBD1 (5 bases). The V end lost 4 bases, the J end lost 8 bases, and 19 bases lay between the germline ends. This CDR3 comprises 15 residues. Germline V lookup: CDR1 SGHRS, CDR2 YFSETQ. The DNA of the CDR3 is TGCGCCAGCAGCCGGTCAGGCCAGGGAGGAGAGCCCCAGCATTTT. Translation: CASSRSGQGGEPQHF.

The CDR3 nucleotides read TGTGCCATCAGCCATGGACTAGCGGGAGTTAGCACCGGGGAGCTGTTTTTT. Its translation is CAISHGLAGVSTGELFF. This chain joins TRBV10-3 and TRBJ2-2, with 13 bases that match TRBD2. The CDR3 runs 17 residues. The germline V gene has CDR1 ENHRY and CDR2 SYGVKD. Losses at the gene ends were 6 bases for V and 4 bases for J; bases not matched to a gene: 8.

The V call is TRBV7-8, the J call TRBJ2-1; 13 bases agree with TRBD2. Germline-derived CDR1 and CDR2 are SGHVS and FQNEAQ. This CDR3 comprises 17 residues. The J segment lost 1 base and the V segment lost 3 bases, leaving 3 bases of the junction unmatched. CDR3 sequence reads: CASSLRTSGSSYNEQFF. CDR3 nucleotide sequence: TGTGCCAGCAGCTTGCGGACTAGCGGGAGTTCCTACAATGAGCAGTTCTTC.

This clone has a handful of counts. V is TRBV19 and J is TRBJ2-2; D might be TRBD2 (6 bases). V was cut by 10 bases and J by 6 bases, with 21 bases left in between. This CDR3 is 15 amino acids long. Germline assignment: CDR1 LNHDA and CDR2 SQIVND (reference sequence). The CDR3 DNA reads as TGTGCCACCGAAGCCGAGACTAGTTATCCCGGGGAGCTGTTTTTT. It translates to CATEAETSYPGELFF.

This clone has more than one count but fewer than ten. The genes are TRBV7-2 and TRBJ1-2; D possibly corresponds to TRBD1 (6 bases). Germline V gives CDR1 SGHTA, CDR2 FQGNSA. The CDR3 totals 13 residues. Trimming took off 5 bases at V and 8 bases at J, with 15 bases between the two ends. Here the CDR3 reads CASSRDRTGGYTF. In nucleotides, the CDR3 is TGTGCCAGCAGCCGCGACAGGACCGGGGGCTACACCTTC.

The chain couples TRBV29-1 to TRBJ1-2; D unresolved. Trimming took off 7 bases at V and 8 bases at J, with 23 bases between the two ends. Germline V CDR1 and CDR2: SQVTM, ANQGSEA. CDR3 length: 14 residues. The CDR3, as DNA: TGCAGCGCTGAGGAGCAACCTATCGTCGGGGGCTACACCTTC. This gives the protein CSAEEQPIVGGYTF.

The chain has TRBV5-4 and TRBJ2-3, with a weak D call TRBD2 (6 bases). The CDR3 is 17 amino acids. CDR1 SGHNT and CDR2 YYREEE come from the germline V gene (reference sequence). V lost 0 bases and J lost 5, with 19 bases in between. CDR3 protein: CASSLAVGAGLGDTQYF. Here the CDR3 DNA reads TGTGCCAGCAGCTTGGCCGTAGGGGCGGGATTAGGAGATACGCAGTATTTT.

This chain uses TRBV7-9 with TRBJ1-1; D not certain. CDR3 length: 13 residues. V was trimmed by 5 bases and J by 1 base, leaving 8 bases between them. The V gene's germline CDR1 is SEHNR and CDR2 FQNEAQ (reference sequence). In DNA, the CDR3 is TGTGCCAGCAGCCTCTCACAGAACACTGAAGCTTTCTTT. Translating gives CASSLSQNTEAFF.

This rearrangement joins TRBV5-1 to TRBJ1-1; unclear D gene. The length of the CDR3 is 13 residues. Trimming shortened V by 1 base and J by 6 bases, and 10 bases separated the two germline ends. Germline V gene sequence: CDR1 SGHRS, CDR2 YFSETQ. The CDR3 coding sequence is TGCGCCAGCAGCTTGCCTGGAGTCGCTGAAGCTTTCTTT. This codes for CASSLPGVAEAFF.

The V and J genes are TRBV2 and TRBJ2-5, with a weak D call TRBD1 (5 bases). CDR1 is SNHLY, CDR2 FYNNEI, per germline. Deletions cut 1 base from V and 4 bases from J, with 19 bases between. CDR3 length equals 17 residues. The CDR3: CASSEDLIPLRGETQYF. The CDR3 DNA follows: TGTGCCAGCAGTGAAGACCTCATCCCACTAAGGGGAGAGACCCAGTACTTC.

V is TRBV6-2 or TRBV6-3 and J is TRBJ2-3, with 13 bases fitting TRBD2. CDR1 is MNHEY and CDR2 is SVGEGT in the germline V gene. With 5 bases clipped from V and 2 bases from J, the junction kept 4 bases outside the gene matches. The CDR3 is 16 residues long. DNA of the CDR3: TGTGCCAGCAGTAAGGGACTAGCGGGATACACAGATACGCAGTATTTT. As protein: CASSKGLAGYTDTQYF.

This clone was recorded once. The chain links TRBV3-1 (or the pseudogene TRBV3-2) to TRBJ2-5, with 9 positions matching TRBD1. This CDR3 contains 15 residues. Losses at the gene ends were 4 bases for V and 4 bases for J; bases not matched to a gene: 7. Germline V lookup: CDR1 LGHDT, CDR2 YNNKEL (reference sequence). The DNA of the CDR3 is TGTGCCAGCAGCCCGGGGACAGGGTATCCAGAGACCCAGTACTTC. Translated, it gives CASSPGTGYPETQYF.

This chain connects TRBV29-1 to TRBJ2-7, with TRBD1 identical over 7 bases. V lost 0 bases, J lost 0 bases, and 5 bases stayed unmatched. The CDR3 consists of 15 residues. CDR1 is SQVTM and CDR2 is ANQGSEA in the germline V gene. The CDR3 here is CSVEEFRDSSYEQYF. The CDR3 DNA is TGCAGCGTTGAAGAATTTCGGGACAGCTCCTACGAGCAGTACTTC.

This chain links TRBV7-9 with TRBJ1-1; no clear D. Germline V gene sequence: CDR1 SEHNR, CDR2 FQNEAQ (reference sequence). This CDR3 region has 15 residues. V lost 3 bases and J lost 1, with 12 bases in between. CDR3 DNA sequence: TGTGCCAGCAGCTTTGGCGACAACCGGAACACTGAAGCTTTCTTT. Protein product: CASSFGDNRNTEAFF.

This clone was seen only a few times. The V gene is TRBV6-1, the J gene TRBJ1-3; D ambiguous. In germline, CDR1 is MNHNS, CDR2 SASEGT. V was clipped by 2 bases and J by 3 bases, with 8 bases between them. This CDR3 has 14 residues. The CDR3, as DNA: TGTGCCAGCAGTGAACCGGGGTTTGGAAACACCATATATTTT. Protein product: CASSEPGFGNTIYF.

V is TRBV3-1 (or the pseudogene TRBV3-2) and J is TRBJ1-1; perhaps TRBD1 as D (5 bases). Trimming stripped 1 base from V and 5 bases from J, with 26 bases between. The CDR3 length is 19 residues. Germline CDR1 LGHDT, CDR2 YNNKEL (reference sequence). CDR3 sequence (DNA): TGTGCCAGCAGCCAAGTTTTCCTCCGGGCCGGGGGTATTTCAACTGAAGCTTTCTTT. Translation: CASSQVFLRAGGISTEAFF.